This T cell receptor (beta chain) was sequenced for a study of shared clonotypes between healthy human individuals. The CD4+ fraction was divided into a CD45RA+ naive subset and a CD45RA-negative memory subset. A note on this clone: The antigen is unknown.

The CDR3 length is 14 residues. Germline-derived CDR1 and CDR2 are GTSNPN and SVGIG (reference sequence). V lost 1 base to trimming and J lost 7 bases; unmatched junction nucleotides: 9. Assay used: immunoSEQ multiplex PCR; TCRdb lists only in-frame clones, some missing. The table lists some 2,500,000 clones, 90% to 95% of them singletons. Notes on the study in general: Naive subsets generally exceeded memory subsets in estimated richness.

This clonotype originated in a man between 18 and 29 years old in good health. Some clones in this sample may be carry-over from other donors' samples. The V call is TRBV30, the J call TRBJ1-1, with TRBD1 matching over 7 bases. Sequenced: naive CD4+ T cells from PBMCs. The sample's subset: CD45RA+ positively selected. Here the CDR3 DNA reads TGTGCCTGGAGTGGAGGGGGCGCCGGTCGTGAAGCTTTCTTT. This codes for CAWSGGGAGREAFF.